This T cell receptor (beta chain) comes out of a study of blood T cell repertoires in COVID-19. Background on the study: Acute and convalescent COVID-19 specimens originated in the United States, Italy and Spain. Sources were T cells, B-cell-depleted T cells, or PBMCs; the material itself was cDNA or gDNA.

As processed by the authors: How many nucleated cells were present was estimated from reference gene primer amplification. Data came from immunoSEQ multiplex PCR; TCRdb stores just in-frame clones and leaves some out. V, J and clone size derive from that table, while D and trimming were established from the DNA sequence. The table includes around 300,000 clones, roughly 80% detected once. V was clipped by 5 bases and J by 3 bases; unmatched bases: 10. CDR3 length: 16 residues. Germline V CDR1 and CDR2: LGHDT, YNNKEL (reference sequence). This sequence was found in a woman aged 50 to 65 who had recovered from COVID-19. The chain links TRBV3-1 (or the pseudogene TRBV3-2) to TRBJ2-1, with 7 bases fitting TRBD1. The specimen was peripheral blood. The CDR3 DNA sequence: TGTGCCAGCAGCACTGCGACAGGGATCCTCTACAATGAGCAGTTCTTC. Encoded protein: CASSTATGILYNEQFF.